This TCR beta chain was identified during a study of CD8 T cells in ankylosing spondylitis. The study, taken as a whole, reports: A motif in TCR beta, a set of roughly eight highly homologous variants, appeared characteristic of ankylosing spondylitis blood. Disease-linked clones reportedly showed significant enrichment in matched ankylosing spondylitis synovial fluid.

V lost 3 bases and J 0 bases, leaving 12 bases between the germline ends. The CDR3 extends over 15 amino acids. Germline CDR1 is DFQATT and CDR2 is SNEGSKA (reference sequence). This clonotype was found many times. No antigen is known for it. Quantitative molecular-barcoded 5'-RACE generated the TCR beta libraries. TCRdb re-analysed the 5' RACE reads in MiXCR, keeping a single row per CDR3 protein. The table has some 120,000 distinct CDR3 sequences, around 7% seen once. This TCR was sampled from a male donor with ankylosing spondylitis or in good health (not recorded which). This chain connects TRBV20-1 to TRBJ2-1; D may match TRBD1 or TRBD2 (5 bases each). Sequenced sample: blood, either unsorted or a sorted T cell fraction (not recorded which). The CDR3 sequence is CSARAPGASYNEQFF. The DNA for the CDR3 is TGCAGTGCTAGGGCCCCCGGGGCCTCCTACAATGAGCAGTTCTTC.